These T cell receptor beta chains were read from a single sample in a study of PD-1 and CTLA-4 blockade in melanoma. The repertoire was sequenced with immunoSEQ multiplex PCR; TCRdb's copy has only in-frame clones and lacks some. The sample lists fewer than 35,000 clones; around 90% were seen once. The source material was CD8+ T cells from peripheral blood, sampled from a patient given anti-PD-1 treatment. The receptors shown here come from a human donor with melanoma. CDR3s include the opening cysteine and the closing phenylalanine or tryptophan. The D gene is left open where the match is weak. Part of the rows lack a size; the others show once, few, many or a class for expanded clones.

cdr3_nt cdr3_aa clone_size j_call v_call d_call cdr3_length
TGTGCCAGCAGCTCCGGGACGGTGAACACTGAAGCTTTCTTT CASSSGTVNTEAFF - TRBJ1-1 TRBV28 - 14
TGTGCCAGCAGTTTAGGGGCGAGCGAGCAGTACTTC CASSLGASEQYF once TRBJ2-7 TRBV28 - 12
TGTGCCAGCAGTTACTCTAACGACGGATTCAATCAGCCCCAGCATTTT CASSYSNDGFNQPQHF - TRBJ1-5 TRBV6-2/TRBV6-3 - 16
TGCGCCAGCAGCCTGGATGGGGGAAAGGGACAGGAGTATAGGGGCTATAATTCACCCCTCCACTTT CASSLDGGKGQEYRGYNSPLHF once TRBJ1-6 TRBV4-3 TRBD1 22
TGTGCCAGCGGGGGACAGGGCTACGAGCAGTACTTC CASGGQGYEQYF - TRBJ2-7 TRBV2 TRBD1 12
TGTGCCAGCAGGCACAGGGTAAGTGGCTCACCCCTCCACTTT CASRHRVSGSPLHF - TRBJ1-6 TRBV28 - 14
TGCAGCGTTGAGGGGCCGGTGCAAGAGACCCAGTACTTC CSVEGPVQETQYF - TRBJ2-5 TRBV29-1 - 13
TGCAGCGGCCTTATTCTCCGAGGGGAGCTGTTTTTT CSGLILRGELFF - TRBJ2-2 TRBV29-1 - 12
TGTGCCAGCAGCTTTTTACAGGGTTCCCAGGGGGACGAGCAGTACTTC CASSFLQGSQGDEQYF few TRBJ2-7 TRBV7-9 TRBD1 16
TGTGCCATCAGTGAGTCGGCGGAAACCTACTCTGGAAACACCATATATTTT CAISESAETYSGNTIYF - TRBJ1-3 TRBV10-3 - 17
TGTGCCAGCAGCCAAGGCTTCAATGAGCAGTTCTTC CASSQGFNEQFF - TRBJ2-1 TRBV4-2 - 12
TGTGCCAGCAGTTTAGGCCAGGTTTATGGCTACACCTTC CASSLGQVYGYTF - TRBJ1-2 TRBV12-3/TRBV12-4 - 13
TGTGCCAGCAGCCAAGACAGGGTCAACACCGGGGAGCTGTTTTTT CASSQDRVNTGELFF - TRBJ2-2 TRBV3-1/TRBV3-2 - 15
TGTGCCAGCAGTTTGAGGGGGGCTATGAGCACTGAAGCTTTCTTT CASSLRGAMSTEAFF - TRBJ1-1 TRBV28 - 15
TGTGCCAGCAGCGTAGGGGGACAGGTGGAGACCCAGTACTTC CASSVGGQVETQYF - TRBJ2-5 TRBV9 TRBD1 14
TGTGCCAGCAGCGTGGTTCCCGGGGAGCTGTTTTTT CASSVVPGELFF - TRBJ2-2 TRBV9 - 12
TGTGCCAGCAGTTTGGTCCGCGTTACAGGGGAAAACACCGGGGAGCTGTTTTTT CASSLVRVTGENTGELFF few TRBJ2-2 TRBV28 TRBD1 18
TGTGCCAGCAGCACTAACCGGGACAGTCAGTACTTC CASSTNRDSQYF once TRBJ2-4 TRBV7-8 TRBD1 12
TGTGCCAGCAGCTTGGGTCCCGGGACAGACTATAATTCACCCCTCCACTTT CASSLGPGTDYNSPLHF - TRBJ1-6 TRBV5-6 TRBD1 17
TGTGCCAGCAGTTTACGCGGGGCGGGAAACATTCAGTACTTC CASSLRGAGNIQYF once TRBJ2-4 TRBV27 - 14
TGTGCCAGCAGTTACTCGATTACCGGTGGAGAGACAGATACGCAGTATTTT CASSYSITGGETDTQYF - TRBJ2-3 TRBV6-2/TRBV6-3 - 17
TGTGCCTCCCTCCCGCAGGGCCCCCCTGAAGCTTTCTTT CASLPQGPPEAFF once TRBJ1-1 TRBV30 - 13
TGTGCCAGCAGAGGGGGAAATAATGAAAAACTGTTTTTT CASRGGNNEKLFF - TRBJ1-4 TRBV12-3/TRBV12-4 - 13
TGTGCCAGCAGCGTAGGGTCCCTCTCTGGGGCCAACGTCCTGACTTTC CASSVGSLSGANVLTF - TRBJ2-6 TRBV9 - 16
TGTGCCAGCAGTTCGACAGGGCAGCCCCAGCATTTT CASSSTGQPQHF few TRBJ1-5 TRBV27 TRBD1 12
TGTGCCAGCAGTCCTACAGGGGGCTGGAATGAAAAACTGTTTTTT CASSPTGGWNEKLFF - TRBJ1-4 TRBV7-2 TRBD1 15
TGTGCCAGCAGCCAAGATGGTTTGACCAGCCTACTCACCGGTGGCTACACCTTC CASSQDGLTSLLTGGYTF - TRBJ1-2 TRBV14 - 18
TGTGCCAGCAGCTACTCGGGGGGTTCCTACGAGCAGTACTTC CASSYSGGSYEQYF - TRBJ2-7 TRBV6-2/TRBV6-3 TRBD2 14
TGTGCCAGCAGCAGGGCAGATACGCAGTATTTT CASSRADTQYF - TRBJ2-3 TRBV12-3/TRBV12-4 - 11
TGTGCCAGCAGTTTAGTGGTCACAGATACGCAGTATTTT CASSLVVTDTQYF - TRBJ2-3 TRBV12-3/TRBV12-4 - 13
TGTGCCAGCAGCCCCGATGGAGGGGGGGGGCTAGGAGAGCAGTTCTTC CASSPDGGGGLGEQFF - TRBJ2-1 TRBV28 - 16
TGCGCCAGCAGCTCTAGCGGGGGGGCTTTTGGCAATGAGCAGTTCTTC CASSSSGGAFGNEQFF - TRBJ2-1 TRBV5-1 TRBD2 16
TGTGCCACCAGCCAAACCGGGGAAAGCTCCTACGAGCAGTACTTC CATSQTGESSYEQYF - TRBJ2-7 TRBV15 - 15
TGTGCCAGCAGCCCCCGGACAGGGAGCTACGAGCAGTACTTC CASSPRTGSYEQYF - TRBJ2-7 TRBV7-9 TRBD1 14
TGTGCCGCCGCGGAGACCGGGGAGCTGTTTTTT CAAAETGELFF - TRBJ2-2 TRBV10-3 - 11
TGTGCCAGCAGCTCACGACAGAACACCGGGGAGCTGTTTTTT CASSSRQNTGELFF - TRBJ2-2 TRBV6-5 - 14
TGTGCCACCAGTGATATGGGGGGGAATCGGTTCTTC CATSDMGGNRFF - TRBJ2-1 TRBV24-1 TRBD2 12
TGCGCCAGCAGCCAAAGCGTTGTCGGGGTTGGAGATACGCAGTATTTT CASSQSVVGVGDTQYF - TRBJ2-3 TRBV4-3 - 16
TGTGCCAGCAGAAGGACAGGGGGCGATCAGCCCCAGCATTTT CASRRTGGDQPQHF - TRBJ1-5 TRBV6-5 TRBD1 14
TGTGCCAGCAGACTGCAAGTGGCCGGGGAGCTGTTTTTT CASRLQVAGELFF - TRBJ2-2 TRBV28 - 13
TGTGCTAGTGGTCAGGCGAACACAGATACGCAGTATTTT CASGQANTDTQYF - TRBJ2-3 TRBV12-5 - 13
TGTGCCAGCAGTGATGGTCTATCTGGAAACACCATATATTTT CASSDGLSGNTIYF few TRBJ1-3 TRBV25-1 - 14
TGTGCCAGCAGTGAGTTCATGTCGTATAATTCACCCCTCCACTTT CASSEFMSYNSPLHF - TRBJ1-6 TRBV6-1 - 15
TGTGCCAGCAGTGCAGTTTCTAACTATGGCTACACCTTC CASSAVSNYGYTF few TRBJ1-2 TRBV25-1 - 13
TGTGCCAGCAGCTTAGCAGGGGACACCGGGGAGCTGTTTTTT CASSLAGDTGELFF - TRBJ2-2 TRBV7-9 - 14